Below, 21 T cell receptor beta chains from the same sample are listed, as sequenced in a study of cytomegalovirus exposure and HLA in healthy donors. The PCR ran on 60 Vbeta and 13 Jbeta primers. Some clones are missing from TCRdb's copy, which holds only in-frame ones; the method was immunoSEQ multiplex PCR. The sample has approximately 150,000 clones, approximately 83% seen once. Specimen: PBMCs. The receptor source for this set is a male donor in good health and CMV-seronegative.

The V gene is TRBV19, the J gene TRBJ1-1; D uncertain. CDR1 is LNHDA, CDR2 SQIVND, per germline (reference sequence). Between the trimmed V and J ends, which lost 0 bases and 1 base, there was a span of 15 bases. The CDR3 length is 17 residues. The CDR3: CASSIDREGRTNTEAFF. The CDR3 DNA is TGTGCCAGTAGTATAGACCGTGAGGGCCGGACGAACACTGAAGCTTTCTTT.

The V and J genes are TRBV29-1 and TRBJ2-5; 8 bases fit TRBD1. The better agreement between TRBJ2-7 and the DNA end casts doubt on the J call. The CDR3 runs to 13 residues. Germline loops: CDR1 SQVTM, CDR2 ANQGSEA. As DNA, the CDR3 is TGCAGCGTCCCGGGACAGGTCAACTACGAGCAGTACTTC. Protein: CSVPGQVNYEQYF.

The rearrangement links TRBV13 to TRBJ2-1; 7 nucleotides agree with TRBD1. The junction had 15 bases not matched to a gene; V was cut back by 5 bases and J by 5 bases. The germline V gene has CDR1 PRHDT and CDR2 FYEKMQ (reference sequence). The CDR3 covers 17 residues. CDR3 amino acids: CASSPDRTGPRNNEQFF. The CDR3 nucleotides read TGTGCCAGCAGCCCCGACAGGACAGGTCCCCGTAACAATGAGCAGTTCTTC.

This chain connects TRBV6-5 to TRBJ2-1; a possible D gene is TRBD2 (7 bases). Germline loops: CDR1 MNHEY, CDR2 SVGAGI. The CDR3 loop spans 14 amino acids. The V end lost 3 bases, the J end lost 9 bases, and 15 bases lay between the germline ends. CDR3 in DNA: TGTGCCAGCAGTTATCTAGCGGAAGGGGGTGAGCAGTTCTTC. Protein product: CASSYLAEGGEQFF.

This clone was detected only a few times. The chain combines TRBV18 with TRBJ1-1; D is uncertain. Deletions cut 2 bases from V and 7 bases from J, with 11 bases between. The CDR3 spans 13 residues. Germline CDR1 and CDR2: KGHSH and LQKENI. CDR3 sequence (DNA): TGTGCCAGCTCACCAGAGGGCCCAGGTGAAGCTTTCTTT. Translating gives CASSPEGPGEAFF.

In its sample, this clone was seen a few times. This chain uses TRBV30 with TRBJ2-1; the match to TRBD2 covers 10 bases. V dropped 2 bases and J dropped 0; count of bases not matched to a gene: 10. This CDR3 is built from 18 residues. The V gene's germline CDR1 is GTSNPN and CDR2 SVGIG (reference sequence). CDR3 in amino acids: CAWSKGSGRFLSYNEQFF. The CDR3 nucleotides read TGTGCCTGGAGTAAAGGTAGCGGGAGGTTCCTCTCCTACAATGAGCAGTTCTTC.

V gene TRBV15 combines with J gene TRBJ2-3; no definite D call. V lost 0 bases and J 4 bases, leaving 8 bases between the germline ends. Germline V CDR1 and CDR2: LNHNV, YYDKDF (reference sequence). The CDR3 is 14 amino acids. This CDR3 is CATSRDLESDTQYF. The CDR3 bases are TGTGCCACCAGCAGAGATTTGGAGTCAGATACGCAGTATTTT.

The chain couples TRBV4-1 to TRBJ2-7, with D uncertain. V lost 1 base and J 2 bases, leaving 15 bases between the germline ends. CDR3 length: 16 residues. Germline V gene data show CDR1 as MGHRA and CDR2 as YSYEKL. The CDR3 coding sequence is TGCGCCAGCAGCCAAGTGGCCGTTACACCAGCCTACGAGCAGTACTTC. Protein product: CASSQVAVTPAYEQYF.

J is TRBJ2-3 and V is TRBV11-2; tentative D call: TRBD2 (6 bases). CDR1 is SGHAT and CDR2 is FQNNGV in the germline V gene. The V gene lost 0 bases and the J gene lost 4 bases, with 11 bases spanning the gap. The CDR3 covers 15 residues. CDR3 sequence (DNA): TGTGCCAGCAGCTTAGATTGGGGGGTCCCAGATACGCAGTATTTT. Its protein product is CASSLDWGVPDTQYF. Full variable domain (rest looked up from reference TRBV11-2 and TRBJ2-3): EAGVAQSPRYKIIEKRQSVAFWCNPISGHATLYWYQQILGQGPKLLIQFQNNGVVDDSQLPKDRFSAERLKGVDSTLKIQPAKLEDSAVYLCASSLDWGVPDTQYFGPGTRLTVL.

The chain uses TRBV29-1 and TRBJ2-7, with 9 nucleotides matching TRBD1. V lost 0 bases and J lost 6; bases outside the gene matches: 6. CDR3 length: 14 amino acids. From germline, CDR1 is SQVTM and CDR2 ANQGSEA. The CDR3 sequence is CSVEEGTGYGEQYF. The DNA for the CDR3 is TGCAGCGTTGAAGAGGGGACAGGGTATGGCGAGCAGTACTTC.

This sequence joins TRBV7-8 and TRBJ2-7; D possibly corresponds to TRBD1 (5 bases). There are 14 residues in the CDR3. With 6 bases removed from V and 1 base from J, the gap between germline ends came to 13 bases. Germline V CDR1 and CDR2: SGHVS, FQNEAQ. The CDR3 is CASSVQELSYEQYF. The CDR3 nucleotides read TGTGCCAGCAGTGTACAGGAGCTTTCCTACGAGCAGTACTTC.

The chain carries TRBV28 and TRBJ2-3, with D unresolved. The CDR3 is made up of 12 amino acids. Germline values: CDR1 MDHEN, CDR2 SYDVKM. Trimming removed 5 bases from V and 6 bases from J, with 9 bases in between. CDR3 DNA sequence: TGTGCCAGCAGTCCGGCGGTTGATACGCAGTATTTT. Translating it yields CASSPAVDTQYF.

This clone was observed a handful of times. The V and J genes are TRBV28 and TRBJ2-7, with TRBD2 as a possible D gene (6 bases). From germline, CDR1 is MDHEN and CDR2 SYDVKM. The V end was cut by 6 bases, the J end by 10 bases, with 13 bases between. CDR3 length: 11 residues. As DNA, the CDR3 is TGTGCCAGCAGCCCCGGGACTCCCCAGTACTTC. Protein: CASSPGTPQYF.

The chain employs TRBV30 and TRBJ1-5; D is perhaps TRBD1 (5 bases). From germline, CDR1 is GTSNPN and CDR2 SVGIG (reference sequence). The ends were cut back, 3 bases at V and 6 bases at J, with 12 bases in the middle. This CDR3 is built from 13 residues. This chain's CDR3 is CAWRGQGSQPQHF. Written as DNA, the CDR3 is TGTGCCTGGAGGGGTCAGGGTAGTCAGCCCCAGCATTTT.

CDR3 sequence (DNA): TGCGCCAGCAGCCCGGGACTAGCGGGAGGGCCCTCCGCAGATACGCAGTATTTT. This translates into CASSPGLAGGPSADTQYF. The chain uses TRBV5-1 and TRBJ2-3, with TRBD2 matching 16 bases. The CDR3 totals 18 residues. Germline CDR1 SGHRS, CDR2 YFSETQ. Losses at the gene ends were 4 bases for V and 4 bases for J; bases not matched to a gene: 9.

This chain links TRBV7-2 with TRBJ1-1; D is unresolved. The CDR3 spans 14 residues. The germline CDR1 and CDR2 sequences are SGHTA and FQGNSA. V lost 5 bases, J lost 0 bases, and 10 bases lay in between. This chain's CDR3 is CASSRESMNTEAFF. DNA of the CDR3: TGTGCCAGCAGCAGAGAGTCTATGAACACTGAAGCTTTCTTT.

The gene calls are TRBV5-1 and TRBJ2-5; 10 bases line up with TRBD2. This CDR3 has 19 amino acids. V trimming: 4 bases; J trimming: 3 bases; junction bases outside the gene matches: 18. From germline, CDR1 is SGHRS and CDR2 YFSETQ. CDR3 region: CASSRTGLAGELWEETQYF. In nucleotides, the CDR3 is TGCGCCAGCAGCCGTACCGGGCTAGCGGGAGAACTCTGGGAAGAGACCCAGTACTTC.

The rearrangement joins TRBV29-1 to TRBJ2-7, with TRBD1 identical over 11 bases. With V trimmed by 7 bases and J by 5 bases, 4 bases remained unmatched. The CDR3 is made up of 12 amino acids. Germline V gene lookup returns CDR1 SQVTM and CDR2 ANQGSEA. CDR3 bases: TGCAGCGCCGGGACAGGGGGTAACGAGCAGTACTTC. It yields the protein CSAGTGGNEQYF.

The chain employs TRBV13 and TRBJ2-1; 7 bases fit TRBD1. The CDR3 totals 15 residues. With 0 bases clipped from V and 7 bases from J, the junction kept 6 bases outside the gene matches. The germline gives CDR1 PRHDT, CDR2 FYEKMQ (reference sequence). CDR3 amino acids: CASSLGTGFRNEQFF. DNA of the CDR3: TGTGCCAGCAGCTTAGGGACAGGGTTTCGTAATGAGCAGTTCTTC.

The V call is TRBV11-2, the J call TRBJ2-1; 7 nucleotides align to TRBD2. Germline CDR1 and CDR2: SGHAT and FQNNGV. This CDR3 has 15 amino acids. The V and J ends lost 6 bases and 2 bases, in that order; junction bases with no gene match: 7. The CDR3: CASRSGMGTYNEQFF. As DNA, the CDR3 is TGTGCCAGCAGGAGCGGGATGGGCACCTACAATGAGCAGTTCTTC.

The CDR3 DNA follows: TGTGCCAGCAGCCAAGATGGGGGGACGGACACCGGGGAGCTGTTTTTT. Protein sequence: CASSQDGGTDTGELFF. The chain is built from TRBV4-2 and TRBJ2-2, with D maybe TRBD2 (6 bases). The CDR3 loop spans 16 amino acids. V was trimmed by 0 bases and J by 3 bases, leaving 11 bases between them. Germline V gene sequence: CDR1 LGHNA, CDR2 YNFKEQ.